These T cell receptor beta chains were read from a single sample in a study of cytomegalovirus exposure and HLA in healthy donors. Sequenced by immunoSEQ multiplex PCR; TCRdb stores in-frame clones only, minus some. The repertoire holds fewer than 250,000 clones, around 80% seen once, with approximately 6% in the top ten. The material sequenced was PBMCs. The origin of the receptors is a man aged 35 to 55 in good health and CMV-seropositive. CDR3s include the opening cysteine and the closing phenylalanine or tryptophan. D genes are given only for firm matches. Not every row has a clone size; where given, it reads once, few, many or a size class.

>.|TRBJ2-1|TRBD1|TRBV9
TGTGCCAGCAGCGCCCACTCCGGGACAGCGAGCTACAATGAGCAGTTCTTC
CASSAHSGTASYNEQFF
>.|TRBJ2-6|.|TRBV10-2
TGCGCCAGCAGTGACCCGACACCTACTGGGGCCAACGTCCTGACTTTC
CASSDPTPTGANVLTF
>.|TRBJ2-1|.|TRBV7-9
TGTGCCAGCAGCTTTCTCGATGGTGGCCCCAATGAGCAGTTCTTC
CASSFLDGGPNEQFF
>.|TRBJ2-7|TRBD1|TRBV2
TGTGCCAGCAGTGCATCCGGGCAGGGGGTTGTTTTAGACGAGCAGTACTTC
CASSASGQGVVLDEQYF
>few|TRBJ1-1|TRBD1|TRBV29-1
TGCAGCGTCAACCGGGGGACAGGGAGCACTGAAGCTTTCTTT
CSVNRGTGSTEAFF
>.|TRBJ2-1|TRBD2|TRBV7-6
TGTGCCAGCAGCGTCAGCGGGACTTTCGGCAATGAGCAGTTCTTC
CASSVSGTFGNEQFF
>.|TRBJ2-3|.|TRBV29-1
TGCAGCGTTGAGGGGGGTAGCGACACAGATACGCAGTATTTT
CSVEGGSDTDTQYF
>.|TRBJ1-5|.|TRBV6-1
TGTGCCAGCACTTCTTTGTCGGGTAGCAATCAGCCCCAGCATTTT
CASTSLSGSNQPQHF
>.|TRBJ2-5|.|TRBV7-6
TGTGCCAGCAGCTTAGCTATAGCGGCCCAAGAGACCCAGTACTTC
CASSLAIAAQETQYF
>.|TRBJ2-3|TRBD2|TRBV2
TGTGCCAGCAGCAAAGGACTAGCGGGAGATACGCAGTATTTT
CASSKGLAGDTQYF
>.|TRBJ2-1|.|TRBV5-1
TGCGCCAGCAGCTTGGCACAGGGTAACAATGAGCAGTTCTTC
CASSLAQGNNEQFF
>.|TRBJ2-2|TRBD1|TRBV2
TGTGCCAGCAGGGACAGGGTGAACACCGGGGAGCTGTTTTTT
CASRDRVNTGELFF
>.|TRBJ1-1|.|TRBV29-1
TGCAGCGTTGAAGGGGGGGGCACTGAAGCTTTCTTT
CSVEGGGTEAFF
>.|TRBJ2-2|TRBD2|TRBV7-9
TGTGCCAGCAGCCCTACTAGCGGGATAGGCAACACCGGGGAGCTGTTTTTT
CASSPTSGIGNTGELFF
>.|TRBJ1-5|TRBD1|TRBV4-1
TGCGCCAGCAGCCCCGACAGGGGACTCAATCAGCCCCAGCATTTT
CASSPDRGLNQPQHF
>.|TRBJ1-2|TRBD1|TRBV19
TGTGCCAGTAGACATACCGGGACAGGGTATGGCTACACCTTC
CASRHTGTGYGYTF
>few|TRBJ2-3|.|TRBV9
TGTGCCAGCAGCGTAGAAGGGATCAGGGCGGATACGCAGTATTTT
CASSVEGIRADTQYF
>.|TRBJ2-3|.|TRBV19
TGTGCCAGTAGCCTCACAGATACGCAGTATTTT
CASSLTDTQYF
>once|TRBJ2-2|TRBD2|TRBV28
TGTGCCAGCAGGGGCGGGAGTTTGGGACCCGGGGAGCTGTTTTTT
CASRGGSLGPGELFF
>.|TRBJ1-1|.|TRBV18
TGTGCCAGCTCACCACTGACAGTCACTGAAGCTTTCTTT
CASSPLTVTEAFF
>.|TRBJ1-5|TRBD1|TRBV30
TGTGCCTGGAGTACCTACAGGGGCCGTAGCAATCAGCCCCAGCATTTT
CAWSTYRGRSNQPQHF
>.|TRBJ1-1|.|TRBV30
TGTGCCTGGAGCCAGGATAGGACAACTGTTTTGAACACTGAAGCTTTCTTT
CAWSQDRTTVLNTEAFF
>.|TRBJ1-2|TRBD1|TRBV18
TGTGCCAGCTCACCGGGACAGGGAGGATTATATGGCTACACCTTC
CASSPGQGGLYGYTF
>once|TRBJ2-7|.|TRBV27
TGTGCCAGCAGTTTATCGGGCGCGAGCTACGAGCAGTACTTC
CASSLSGASYEQYF
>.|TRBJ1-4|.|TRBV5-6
TGTGCCAGCAGCTTGATAGGGGAAGGAGAAGAAAAACTGTTTTTT
CASSLIGEGEEKLFF
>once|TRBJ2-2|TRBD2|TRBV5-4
TGTGCCAGCAGCCGGACTAGCGAGAACACCGGGGAGCTGTTTTTT
CASSRTSENTGELFF
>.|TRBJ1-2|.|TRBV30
TGTGCCTGGAACCTCGGTGGGGGCGACTATGGCTACACCTTC
CAWNLGGGDYGYTF
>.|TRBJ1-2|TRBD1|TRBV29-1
TGCAGCGTTGACCGGGACAGTAAAACCTATGGCTACACCTTC
CSVDRDSKTYGYTF
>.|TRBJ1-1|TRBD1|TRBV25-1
TGTGCCAGCAGACCCGGACAGGGATTTTTATACACTGAAGCTTTCTTT
CASRPGQGFLYTEAFF
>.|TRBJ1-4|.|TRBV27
TGTGCCAGCAGAAAATCCACAACTAATGAAAAACTGTTTTTT
CASRKSTTNEKLFF
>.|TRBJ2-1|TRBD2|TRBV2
TGTGCCAGCAGGCCCGGGACTAGCGGGGAGGAGCAGTTCTTC
CASRPGTSGEEQFF
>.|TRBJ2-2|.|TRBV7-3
TGTGCCAGCAGCGACGCGGGGCAGCTTAACACCGGGGAGCTGTTTTTT
CASSDAGQLNTGELFF
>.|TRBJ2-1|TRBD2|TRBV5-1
TGCGCCAGCAGCTATACGAGCGGGAGTGGAAGCGATGAGCAGTTCTTC
CASSYTSGSGSDEQFF
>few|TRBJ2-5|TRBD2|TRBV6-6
TGTGCCAGTAGAGGGACTAGCGGGAGGAGCGGGACCCAGTACTTC
CASRGTSGRSGTQYF
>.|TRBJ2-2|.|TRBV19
TGTGCCAGTAGCGAAGGGGGGGCTGGGGAGCTGTTTTTT
CASSEGGAGELFF
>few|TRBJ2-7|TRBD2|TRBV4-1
TGCGCCAGCAGCCGAAGAGAGGTAGCGGGGTCCTACGAGCAGTACTTC
CASSRREVAGSYEQYF
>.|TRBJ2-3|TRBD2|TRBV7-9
TGTGCCAGCAGCCCCGGGACTAGCGGGAGGAGCACAGATACGCAGTATTTT
CASSPGTSGRSTDTQYF
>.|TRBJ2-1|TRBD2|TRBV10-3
TGTGCCATCAGTGGGCTACCTAAACCTAGCGGAGACTCCTACAATGAGCAGTTCTTC
CAISGLPKPSGDSYNEQFF
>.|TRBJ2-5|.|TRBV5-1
TGCGCCAGCAGCCAAACGACCCCTAGGTCAGGGCGAGAGACCCAGTACTTC
CASSQTTPRSGRETQYF
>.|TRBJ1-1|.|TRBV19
TGTGCCAGTAGTATTGAAGCGATGAACACTGAAGCTTTCTTT
CASSIEAMNTEAFF
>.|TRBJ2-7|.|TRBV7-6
TGTGCCAGCAGCTTAGACACAAACTACGAGCAGTACTTC
CASSLDTNYEQYF
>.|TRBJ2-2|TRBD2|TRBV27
TGTGCCAGCAGTTCCCGACTAGCGGTGAACACCGGGGAGCTGTTTTTT
CASSSRLAVNTGELFF
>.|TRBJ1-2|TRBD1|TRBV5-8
TGTGCCAGCAACCCCGTGGACAGGGAGGCCTATGGCTACACCTTC
CASNPVDREAYGYTF
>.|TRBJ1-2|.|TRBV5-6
TGTGCCAGCAGCTTGGCGGGCAGGGTTAACTATGGCTACACCTTC
CASSLAGRVNYGYTF
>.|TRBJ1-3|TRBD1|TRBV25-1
TGTGCCAGCACCCAAACAGGGGTCTCTGGAAACACCATATATTTT
CASTQTGVSGNTIYF
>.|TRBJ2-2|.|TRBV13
TGTGCCAGCAGGGACACTTCGAACACCGGGGAGCTGTTTTTT
CASRDTSNTGELFF
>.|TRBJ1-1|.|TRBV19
TGTGCCAGTATGACAGGCACTGAAGCTTTCTTT
CASMTGTEAFF
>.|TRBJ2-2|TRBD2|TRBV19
TGTGCCAGTAGTATAGATCGACTAGCGGGGAACACCGGGGAGCTGTTTTTT
CASSIDRLAGNTGELFF
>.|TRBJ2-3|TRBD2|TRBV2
TGTGCCAGCAGTGAAGTGACGGGAGGGCTTTCAACAGATACGCAGTATTTT
CASSEVTGGLSTDTQYF
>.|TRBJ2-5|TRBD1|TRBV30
TGTGCCTGGAGTGTCAGGACAGGGAGAGAGACCCAGTACTTC
CAWSVRTGRETQYF
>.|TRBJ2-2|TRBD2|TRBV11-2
TGTGCCAGCAGCTGGACTAGCACCGGGGAGCTGTTTTTT
CASSWTSTGELFF
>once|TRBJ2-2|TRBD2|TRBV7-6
TGTGCCAGCACCCTAGGGACTAGCGGGTTCGGGGAGCTGTTTTTT
CASTLGTSGFGELFF